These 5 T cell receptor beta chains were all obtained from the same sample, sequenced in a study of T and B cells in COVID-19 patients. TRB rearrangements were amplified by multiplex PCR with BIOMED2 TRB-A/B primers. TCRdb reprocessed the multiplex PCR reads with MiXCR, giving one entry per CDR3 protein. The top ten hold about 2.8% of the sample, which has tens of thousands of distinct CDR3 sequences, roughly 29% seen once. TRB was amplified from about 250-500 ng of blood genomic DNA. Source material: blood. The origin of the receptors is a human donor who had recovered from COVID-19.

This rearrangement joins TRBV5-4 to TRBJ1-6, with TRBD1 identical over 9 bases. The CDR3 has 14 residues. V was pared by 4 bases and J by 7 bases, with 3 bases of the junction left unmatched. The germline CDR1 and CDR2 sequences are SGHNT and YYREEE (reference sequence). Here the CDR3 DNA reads TGTGCCAGCAGCCGGGACAGGGAGAATTCACCCCTCCACTTT. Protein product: CASSRDRENSPLHF.

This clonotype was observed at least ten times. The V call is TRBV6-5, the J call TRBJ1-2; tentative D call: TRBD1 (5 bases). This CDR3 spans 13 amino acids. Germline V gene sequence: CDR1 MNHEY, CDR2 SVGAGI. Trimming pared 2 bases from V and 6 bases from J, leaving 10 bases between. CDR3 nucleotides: TGTGCCAGCAGTTACGGCAGGGACCATGGCTACACCTTC. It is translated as CASSYGRDHGYTF.

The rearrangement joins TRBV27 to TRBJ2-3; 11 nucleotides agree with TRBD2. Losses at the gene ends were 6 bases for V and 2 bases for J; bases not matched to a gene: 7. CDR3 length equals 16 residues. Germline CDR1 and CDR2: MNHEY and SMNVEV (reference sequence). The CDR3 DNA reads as TGTGCCAGCAGACCTCTTAGCGGGGGGGCCACAGATACGCAGTATTTT. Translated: CASRPLSGGATDTQYF.

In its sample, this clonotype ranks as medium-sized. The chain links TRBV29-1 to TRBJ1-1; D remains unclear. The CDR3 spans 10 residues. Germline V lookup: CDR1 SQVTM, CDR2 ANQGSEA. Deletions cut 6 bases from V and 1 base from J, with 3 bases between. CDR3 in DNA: TGCAGCGTCAAGAACACTGAAGCTTTCTTT. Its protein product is CSVKNTEAFF.

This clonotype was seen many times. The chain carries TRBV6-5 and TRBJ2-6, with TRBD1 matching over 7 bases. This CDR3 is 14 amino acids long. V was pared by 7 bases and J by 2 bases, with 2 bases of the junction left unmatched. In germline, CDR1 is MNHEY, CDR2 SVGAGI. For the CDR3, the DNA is TGTGCCAGCACCACAGGGGCTGGGGCCAACGTCCTGACTTTC. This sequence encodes CASTTGAGANVLTF.